This T cell receptor (beta chain) was documented in a study of spatial heterogeneity in lung cancer. About the research overall: Alpha-chain sequences were consistently detected in smaller numbers than beta-chain sequences.

Every molecule of TCR cDNA had its own unique molecular identifier. TCRdb fed the 5' RACE reads into MiXCR, producing one record per CDR3 protein. This sample has roughly 40,000 distinct CDR3 sequences, with approximately 7% found just once. Time point defined: sample taken at primary tumor resection. In each case, whole RNA from tumor, nontumor lung or frozen PBMC was sequenced unsorted. There are 14 residues in the CDR3. With 6 bases clipped from V and 3 bases from J, the junction kept 6 bases outside the gene matches. Per the germline V gene, CDR1 is DFQATT and CDR2 is SNEGSKA (reference sequence). Comments on this clonotype: Antigen unknown.

The study, taken as a whole, reports: TCRs found ubiquitously expanded in tumor appeared in blood more at resection than at follow-up.

The receptor was isolated from a female donor with early-stage non-small cell lung cancer. Sequences were derived from PBMCs, sampled at surgery. The chain employs TRBV20-1 and TRBJ2-1, with 9 bases matching TRBD1. This chain's CDR3 is CSAQTGGHYNEQFF. CDR3 DNA sequence: TGCAGTGCACAAACAGGGGGCCACTACAATGAGCAGTTCTTC.